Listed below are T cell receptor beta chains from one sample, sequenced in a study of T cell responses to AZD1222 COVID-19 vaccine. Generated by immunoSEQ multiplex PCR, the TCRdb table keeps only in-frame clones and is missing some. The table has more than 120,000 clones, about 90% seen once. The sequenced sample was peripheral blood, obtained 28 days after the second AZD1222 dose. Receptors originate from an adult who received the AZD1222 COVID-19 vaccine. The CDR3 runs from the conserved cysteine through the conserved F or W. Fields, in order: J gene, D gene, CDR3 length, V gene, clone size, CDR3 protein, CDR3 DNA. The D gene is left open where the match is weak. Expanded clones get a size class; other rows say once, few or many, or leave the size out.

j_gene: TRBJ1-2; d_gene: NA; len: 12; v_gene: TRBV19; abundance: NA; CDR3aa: CASSPRPDGYTF; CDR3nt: TGTGCCAGTAGTCCCCGGCCGGATGGCTACACCTTC
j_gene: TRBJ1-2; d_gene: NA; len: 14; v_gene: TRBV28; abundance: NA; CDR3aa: CASSFQAGRYGYTF; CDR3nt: TGTGCCAGCAGTTTCCAGGCAGGGAGGTATGGCTACACCTTC
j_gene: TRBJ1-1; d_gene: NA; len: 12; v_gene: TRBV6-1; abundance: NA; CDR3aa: CASSETNTEAFF; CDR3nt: TGTGCCAGCAGTGAGACCAACACTGAAGCTTTCTTT
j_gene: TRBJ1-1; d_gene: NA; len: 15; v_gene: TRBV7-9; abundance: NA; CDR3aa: CASSLAKGGNTEAFF; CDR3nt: TGTGCCAGCAGCTTAGCGAAGGGCGGCAACACTGAAGCTTTCTTT
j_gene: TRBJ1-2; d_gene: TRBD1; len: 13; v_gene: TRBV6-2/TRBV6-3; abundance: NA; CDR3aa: CASSPGQLYGYTF; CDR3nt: TGTGCCAGCAGTCCGGGACAGTTATATGGCTACACCTTC
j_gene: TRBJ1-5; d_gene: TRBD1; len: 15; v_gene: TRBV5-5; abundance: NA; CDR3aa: CASSGSGTGNQPQHF; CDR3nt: TGTGCCAGCAGCGGCTCAGGGACAGGTAATCAGCCCCAGCATTTT
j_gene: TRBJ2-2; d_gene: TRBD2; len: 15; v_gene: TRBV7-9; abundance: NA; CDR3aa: CASSLGGVDTGELFF; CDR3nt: TGTGCCAGCAGCTTGGGAGGGGTGGACACCGGGGAGCTGTTTTTT
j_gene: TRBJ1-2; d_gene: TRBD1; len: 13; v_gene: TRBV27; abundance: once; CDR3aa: CASSFGTGFGYTF; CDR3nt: TGTGCCAGCAGTTTTGGGACAGGGTTTGGCTACACCTTC
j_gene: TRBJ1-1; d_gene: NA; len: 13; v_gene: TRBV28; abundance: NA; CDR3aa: CASSELVLEEAFF; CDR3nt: TGTGCCAGCAGTGAACTTGTCCTAGAAGAAGCTTTCTTT
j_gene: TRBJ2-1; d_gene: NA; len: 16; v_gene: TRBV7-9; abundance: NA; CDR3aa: CASSTTGRISYNEQFF; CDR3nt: TGTGCCAGCAGTACCACAGGGAGAATTTCCTACAATGAGCAGTTCTTC
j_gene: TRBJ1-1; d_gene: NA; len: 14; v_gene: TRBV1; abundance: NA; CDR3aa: CTSSGTRRNTEAFF; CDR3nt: TGCACCAGCAGCGGGACACGGAGGAACACTGAAGCTTTCTTT
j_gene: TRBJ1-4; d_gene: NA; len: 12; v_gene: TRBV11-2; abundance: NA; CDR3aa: CASSAGTPALFF; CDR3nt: TGTGCCAGCAGCGCCGGGACGCCCGCCCTGTTTTTT
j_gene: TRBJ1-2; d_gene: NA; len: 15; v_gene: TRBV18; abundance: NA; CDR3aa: CASSPPAERGYGYTF; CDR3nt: TGTGCCAGCTCACCACCGGCCGAGAGGGGCTATGGCTACACCTTC
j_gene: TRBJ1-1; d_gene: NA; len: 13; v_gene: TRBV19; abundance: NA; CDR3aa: CASSILGNTEAFF; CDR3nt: TGTGCCAGTAGTATACTTGGGAACACTGAAGCTTTCTTT
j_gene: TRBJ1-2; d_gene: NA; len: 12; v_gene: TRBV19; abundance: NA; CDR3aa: CASSRGTYGYTF; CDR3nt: TGTGCCAGTAGTAGGGGGACATATGGCTACACCTTC
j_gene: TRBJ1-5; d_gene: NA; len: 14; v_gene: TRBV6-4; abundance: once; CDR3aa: CASSDSGRNQPQHF; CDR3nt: TGTGCCAGCAGTGACTCAGGGCGCAATCAGCCCCAGCATTTT
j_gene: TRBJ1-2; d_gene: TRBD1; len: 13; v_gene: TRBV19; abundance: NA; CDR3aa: CASSAGGGYGYTF; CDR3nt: TGTGCCAGTAGTGCAGGGGGCGGCTATGGCTACACCTTC
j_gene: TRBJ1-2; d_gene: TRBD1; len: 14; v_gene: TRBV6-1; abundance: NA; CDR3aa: CASSEGDRIYGYTF; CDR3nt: TGTGCCAGCAGTGAAGGGGACAGAATATATGGCTACACCTTC
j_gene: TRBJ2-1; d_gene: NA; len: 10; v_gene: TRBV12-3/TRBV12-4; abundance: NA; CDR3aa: CASSFNEQFF; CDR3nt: TGTGCCAGCAGTTTCAATGAGCAGTTCTTC
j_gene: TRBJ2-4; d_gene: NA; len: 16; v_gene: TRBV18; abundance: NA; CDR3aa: CASSPISRASANIQYF; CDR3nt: TGTGCCAGCTCACCAATTAGTCGGGCTAGCGCCAACATTCAGTACTTC
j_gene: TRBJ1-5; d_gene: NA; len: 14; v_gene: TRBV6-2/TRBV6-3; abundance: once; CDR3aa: CASSFLYSNQPQHF; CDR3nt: TGTGCCAGCAGTTTTTTGTATAGCAATCAGCCCCAGCATTTT
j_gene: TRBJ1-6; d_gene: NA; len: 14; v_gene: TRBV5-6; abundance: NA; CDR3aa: CASSSRAFNSPLHF; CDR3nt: TGTGCCAGCAGCTCCCGGGCCTTTAATTCACCCCTCCACTTT
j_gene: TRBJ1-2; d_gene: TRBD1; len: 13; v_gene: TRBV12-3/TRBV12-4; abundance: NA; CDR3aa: CASSFRTGEGYTF; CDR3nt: TGTGCCAGCAGTTTTCGGACAGGAGAAGGCTACACCTTC
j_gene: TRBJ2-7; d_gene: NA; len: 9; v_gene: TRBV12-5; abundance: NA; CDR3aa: CASGAGYDF; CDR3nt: TGTGCTAGTGGAGCGGGTTACGACTTC
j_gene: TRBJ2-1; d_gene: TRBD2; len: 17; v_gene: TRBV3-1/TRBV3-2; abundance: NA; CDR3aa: CASSQEMEREAGNEQFF; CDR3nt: TGTGCCAGCAGCCAAGAAATGGAGCGGGAGGCAGGCAATGAGCAGTTCTTC
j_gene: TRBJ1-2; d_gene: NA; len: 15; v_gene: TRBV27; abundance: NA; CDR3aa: CASSFRGASGYGYTF; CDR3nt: TGTGCCAGCAGTTTTCGAGGCGCCAGCGGGTATGGCTACACCTTC
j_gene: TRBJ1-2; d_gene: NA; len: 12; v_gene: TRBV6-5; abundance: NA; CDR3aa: CASNSGRYGYTF; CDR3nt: TGTGCCAGCAACAGCGGCCGCTATGGCTACACCTTC
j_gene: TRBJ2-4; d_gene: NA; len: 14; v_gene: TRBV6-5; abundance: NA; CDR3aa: CATLAVLAKNIQYF; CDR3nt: TGTGCCACTTTAGCGGTTCTAGCCAAAAACATTCAGTACTTC
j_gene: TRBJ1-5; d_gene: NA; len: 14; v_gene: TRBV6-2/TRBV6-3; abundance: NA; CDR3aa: CASSSAGGNQPQHF; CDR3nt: TGTGCCAGCAGTTCGGCAGGAGGCAATCAGCCCCAGCATTTT
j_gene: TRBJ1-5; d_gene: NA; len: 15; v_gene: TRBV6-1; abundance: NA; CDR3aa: CASSDPQLTTRTQHF; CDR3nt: TGTGCCAGCAGTGACCCACAGCTTACAACACGTACCCAGCATTTT
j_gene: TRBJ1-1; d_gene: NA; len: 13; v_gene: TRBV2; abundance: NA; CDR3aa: CASIGRGYTEAFF; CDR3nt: TGTGCCAGCATTGGCCGAGGATACACTGAAGCTTTCTTT
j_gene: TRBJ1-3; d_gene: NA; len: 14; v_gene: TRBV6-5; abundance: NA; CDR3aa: CASIGGLSGNTIYF; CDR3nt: TGTGCCAGCATAGGCGGACTCTCTGGAAACACCATATATTTT
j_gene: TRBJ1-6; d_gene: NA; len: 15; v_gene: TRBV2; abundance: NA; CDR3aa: CASSDRGAHNSPLHF; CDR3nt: TGTGCCAGCAGTGATCGTGGGGCCCATAATTCACCCCTCCACTTT